These T cell receptor beta chains were read from a single sample in a study of blood T cell repertoires in COVID-19. Profiling relied on immunoSEQ multiplex PCR, and the TCRdb table lists in-frame clones only, not all of them. The sample contains some 340,000 clones, approximately 87% of which appear only once. Sequenced: PBMCs or T cells enriched from blood (not recorded which). The receptors come from a woman aged 30 to 39 who had recovered from COVID-19. Both conserved end residues are part of each CDR3. The D gene is left open where the match is weak. Clone size is stated in some rows and not others, as once, few, many or a class when expanded.

>TRBV18|TRBJ1-2|.|.
CASSISPQVFYGYTF
TGTGCCAGCTCAATCTCACCCCAGGTCTTCTATGGCTACACCTTC
>TRBV28|TRBJ1-1|.|TRBD1
CASTGQGARATEAFF
TGTGCCAGCACGGGACAGGGGGCGCGTGCCACTGAAGCTTTCTTT
>TRBV7-2|TRBJ1-1|.|TRBD1
CASSGPTGWRNTEAFF
TGTGCCAGCAGCGGCCCGACAGGGTGGAGGAACACTGAAGCTTTCTTT
>TRBV19|TRBJ2-7|.|.
CASTDTYYEQYF
TGTGCCAGTACCGACACCTACTACGAGCAGTACTTC
>TRBV15|TRBJ2-3|.|TRBD2
CATSRASGGAYTQYF
TGTGCCACCAGCAGAGCTAGCGGGGGGGCTTATACGCAGTATTTT
>TRBV7-9|TRBJ1-1|.|TRBD1
CASSVRDRGTEAFF
TGTGCCAGCAGCGTCCGGGACAGGGGCACTGAAGCTTTCTTT
>TRBV28|TRBJ1-2|.|.
CASTPPGGNGYTF
TGTGCCAGCACCCCTCCTGGGGGGAATGGCTACACCTTC
>TRBV19|TRBJ1-5|.|TRBD1
CASSILFGRTGPVSNQPQHF
TGTGCCAGTAGTATCCTCTTTGGCAGGACAGGGCCAGTGAGCAATCAGCCCCAGCATTTT
>TRBV5-1|TRBJ2-7|.|.
CATRLGGSDEQYF
TGCGCCACCAGACTGGGGGGTTCGGACGAGCAGTACTTC
>TRBV6-5|TRBJ2-7|.|.
CASSLGGGTTFEQYF
TGTGCCAGCAGTCTAGGGGGGGGGACAACTTTCGAGCAGTACTTC
>TRBV2|TRBJ2-5|.|TRBD2
CASSTGLAGQETQYF
TGTGCCAGCAGTACGGGACTAGCGGGGCAAGAGACCCAGTACTTC
>TRBV29-1|TRBJ1-2|.|.
CSVDQGFYGYTF
TGCAGCGTTGATCAGGGTTTCTATGGCTACACCTTC
>TRBV28|TRBJ1-2|.|.
CASSLRMSRDGYTF
TGTGCCAGCAGCCTCCGTATGTCTCGGGATGGCTACACCTTC
>TRBV5-4|TRBJ1-1|.|.
CASSTDSGTEAFF
TGTGCCAGCAGCACCGACAGTGGCACTGAAGCTTTCTTT
>TRBV7-2|TRBJ1-4|.|.
CASSSDRRDGNEKLFF
TGTGCCAGCAGCTCGGACAGAAGGGACGGAAACGAAAAACTGTTTTTT
>TRBV5-1|TRBJ2-3|once|TRBD2
CASSLRIAGGPEDTQYF
TGCGCCAGCAGCTTGAGGATAGCGGGGGGGCCAGAAGATACGCAGTATTTT
>TRBV29-1|TRBJ2-5|.|.
CSVDQGPGLRTQYF
TGCAGCGTTGATCAGGGGCCCGGTCTTAGGACCCAGTACTTC
>TRBV2|TRBJ2-1|.|.
CASSEARWFDNEQFF
TGTGCCAGCAGTGAAGCTAGATGGTTTGACAATGAGCAGTTCTTC
>TRBV6-2/TRBV6-3|TRBJ1-5|.|TRBD1
CASSYLTGNQPQHF
TGTGCCAGCAGTTATTTGACAGGGAATCAGCCCCAGCATTTT
>TRBV28|TRBJ1-4|.|.
CASSGGRRNEKLFF
TGTGCCAGCAGCGGGGGGCGCCGTAATGAAAAACTGTTTTTT
>TRBV5-1|TRBJ1-5|.|TRBD1
CASSYDRDNQPQHF
TGCGCCAGCAGTTATGACAGGGACAATCAGCCCCAGCATTTT
>TRBV30|TRBJ2-5|.|.
CAWSVGMRETQYF
TGTGCCTGGAGTGTTGGTATGCGGGAGACCCAGTACTTC
>TRBV3-1/TRBV3-2|TRBJ1-2|.|.
CASSQVTDASYGYTF
TGTGCCAGCAGCCAAGTGACTGACGCATCATATGGCTACACCTTC
>TRBV6-6|TRBJ1-1|.|.
CASSLGQGGWTEAFF
TGTGCCAGCAGCTTGGGGCAGGGAGGATGGACTGAAGCTTTCTTT
>TRBV15|TRBJ1-2|.|TRBD1
CATSRERLAGGSYGYTF
TGTGCCACCAGCAGAGAAAGGTTGGCAGGGGGCAGCTATGGCTACACCTTC